This TCR beta chain stems from a study of T cells in Graves' hyperthyroidism and ophthalmopathy. Regarding the study as a whole: Through a model of 13 V-J features, ophthalmopathy was separated from stable hyperthyroidism. Blood also contained most expanded thyroid clonotypes above 0.001.

Germline V gene data show CDR1 as SGHTA and CDR2 as FQGNSA. Trimming shortened V by 5 bases and J by 11 bases, and 16 bases separated the two germline ends. The CDR3 consists of 14 residues. It was RNA transcripts that yielded the amplified TCR beta CDR3 regions. HTBI primers were the set used in a first-round RT-PCR of the TCR CDR3. MiXCR was run by TCRdb on the multiplex PCR reads, yielding one entry per CDR3 protein. The table lists 490,000 or so distinct CDR3 sequences, 46% of them singletons. Pregnant or lactating patients were excluded, as were those with uncontrolled infection or other autoimmune disease. Clinical symptoms, serum thyroxine and TRAb, thyroid ultrasound and orbital computed tomography were used for the diagnoses. A remark on this clonotype: What it binds is unknown.

The V gene is TRBV7-2, the J gene TRBJ1-6, with D possibly TRBD1 on 5 matching bases. The receptor comes from an adult woman with Graves' disease, either hyperthyroidism or ophthalmopathy (not recorded which). The sequencing input was peripheral blood or thyroid tissue (not recorded which). The CDR3 region has the DNA TGTGCCAGCAGCCCTAGCCCGGGGGGGGCACCCCTCCACTTT. This translates into CASSPSPGGAPLHF. The whole variable domain, filled in from reference TRBV7-2 and TRBJ1-6, reads GAGVSQSPSNKVTEKGKDVELRCDPISGHTALYWYRQSLGQGLEFLIYFQGNSAPDKSGLPSDRFSAERTGGSVSTLTIQRTQQEDSAVYLCASSPSPGGAPLHFGNGTRLTVT.